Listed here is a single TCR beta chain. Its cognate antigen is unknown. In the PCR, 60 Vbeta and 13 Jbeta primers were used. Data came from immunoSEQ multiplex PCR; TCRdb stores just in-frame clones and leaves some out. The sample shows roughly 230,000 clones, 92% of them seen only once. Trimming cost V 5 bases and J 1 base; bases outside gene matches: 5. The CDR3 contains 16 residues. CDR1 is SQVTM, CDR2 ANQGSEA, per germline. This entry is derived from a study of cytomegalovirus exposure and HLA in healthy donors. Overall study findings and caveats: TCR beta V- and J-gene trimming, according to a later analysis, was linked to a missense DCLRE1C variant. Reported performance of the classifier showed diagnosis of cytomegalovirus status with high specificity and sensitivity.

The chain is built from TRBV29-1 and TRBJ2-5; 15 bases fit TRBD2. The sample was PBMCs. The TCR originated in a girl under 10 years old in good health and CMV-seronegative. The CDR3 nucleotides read TGCAGCGTTATGGGACTAGCGGGGGGACTCCAAGAGACCCAGTACTTC. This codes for CSVMGLAGGLQETQYF. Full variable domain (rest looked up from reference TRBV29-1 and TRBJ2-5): SAVISQKPSRDICQRGTSLTIQCQVDSQVTMMFWYRQQPGQSLTLIATANQGSEATYESGFVIDKFPISRPNLTFSTLTVSNMSPEDSSIYLCSVMGLAGGLQETQYFGPGTRLLVL.